The T cell receptor beta chain under discussion was sequenced for a study of vaccination and CD4 T cells after COVID-19. Study-wide points: The authors studied relatively few convalescent patients and analyzed no early post-infection timepoints.

A word on this clonotype: Antigen unknown.

Cultured CD4+ T-cell DNA underwent Oncomine TCR Beta short-read sequencing. A single record per CDR3 protein comes from TCRdb applying MiXCR to the PCR reads. The sample yields some 16,000 distinct CDR3 sequences, 55% seen once. Specified treatment: approximately 9-day PBMC culture with coronavirus spike peptide pools or control peptides (ViraFEST assay). Under the ViraFEST approach, antigen-specific T cells were expanded with peptide pools and TCRs subsequently sequenced. This sequence was found in a human donor who had recovered from COVID-19. The sequenced material came from CD4+ T cells from blood, cultured in vitro.

CDR3 sequence (DNA): TGCAGTGCTAGAGTGATGAACACCGGGGAGCTGTTTTTT. This gives the protein CSARVMNTGELFF. The J gene is TRBJ2-2, the V gene TRBV20-1; no firm D call. Germline V CDR1 and CDR2: DFQATT, SNEGSKA (reference sequence). Trimming removed 1 base from V and 1 base from J, with 4 bases in between. The CDR3 is 13 amino acids.